The rows below give T cell receptor beta chains drawn from one sample of a study of shared clonotypes between healthy human individuals. Profiling relied on immunoSEQ multiplex PCR, and the TCRdb table lists in-frame clones only, not all of them. The profile shows about 490,000 clones, 70% to 80% of them singletons. Sequencing was done on a sample of PBMCs. Source of these receptors: a woman aged 40 to 49 in good health. Some clones in this sample may be carry-over from other donors' samples. CDR3s include the opening cysteine and the closing phenylalanine or tryptophan. The order of the fields is V gene, J gene, clone size, D gene, CDR3 protein, CDR3 DNA. The D gene is left open where the match is weak. Only some rows state a clone size, as once, few, many or a class for expanded clones.

TRBV6-5	TRBJ2-7	-	-	CASSLGPTYEQYF	TGTGCCAGCAGTTTGGGACCAACCTACGAGCAGTACTTC
TRBV6-6	TRBJ1-1	-	-	CASSYGRPGGTEAFF	TGTGCCAGCAGTTACGGACGGCCGGGGGGCACTGAAGCTTTCTTT
TRBV28	TRBJ2-7	many	TRBD1	CASSRGQLGPYEQYF	TGTGCCAGCAGTCGGGGACAGCTGGGCCCCTACGAGCAGTACTTC
TRBV7-2	TRBJ2-7	-	-	CASSLEGGLGNEQYF	TGTGCCAGCAGCTTAGAAGGGGGATTGGGCAACGAGCAGTACTTC
TRBV2	TRBJ2-3	-	TRBD2	CASSERAGGLTDTQYF	TGTGCCAGCAGTGAACGGGCGGGAGGGTTGACAGATACGCAGTATTTT
TRBV28	TRBJ2-7	-	-	CASSLSQAYEQYF	TGTGCCAGCAGTTTATCACAGGCCTACGAGCAGTACTTC
TRBV7-9	TRBJ2-1	-	-	CASGISGSSYNEQFF	TGTGCCAGCGGAATTAGCGGTAGCTCCTACAATGAGCAGTTCTTC
TRBV2	TRBJ2-7	many	TRBD1	CASSEGTGEQYF	TGTGCCAGCAGTGAAGGGACAGGCGAGCAGTACTTC
TRBV9	TRBJ2-7	-	TRBD1	CASGPTGGTYEQYF	TGTGCCAGCGGGCCGACAGGGGGAACCTACGAGCAGTACTTC
TRBV7-2	TRBJ2-3	-	TRBD2	CASRGVAGTDTQYF	TGTGCCAGCAGGGGGGTAGCGGGAACAGATACGCAGTATTTT
TRBV5-1	TRBJ2-5	-	-	CASSPYRVQETQYF	TGCGCCAGCAGCCCCTACAGGGTTCAAGAGACCCAGTACTTC
TRBV18	TRBJ1-5	-	-	CASSPRNAGASNQPQHF	TGTGCCAGCTCACCTCGAAACGCAGGGGCTAGCAATCAGCCCCAGCATTTT
TRBV27	TRBJ2-3	once	TRBD2	CASSQTPSGRASTDTQYF	TGTGCCAGCAGTCAGACCCCGTCCGGGAGGGCTAGCACAGATACGCAGTATTTT
TRBV10-2	TRBJ2-2	-	TRBD1	CASSRTGSRQIDTGELFF	TGCGCCAGCAGCAGGACAGGGTCGCGACAAATTGACACCGGGGAGCTGTTTTTT
TRBV5-5	TRBJ2-5	-	TRBD2	CASSLGLAGLETQYF	TGTGCCAGCAGCTTGGGACTAGCGGGACTAGAGACCCAGTACTTC
TRBV6-1	TRBJ2-1	-	-	CASGSAYNEQFF	TGTGCCAGCGGAAGCGCCTACAATGAGCAGTTCTTC
TRBV7-9	TRBJ2-1	-	-	CASSPGNEQFF	TGTGCCAGCAGTCCGGGCAATGAGCAGTTCTTC
TRBV11-3	TRBJ1-1	few	-	CASSLGRLNTEAFF	TGTGCCAGCAGCCTCGGGAGGTTGAACACTGAAGCTTTCTTT
TRBV7-8	TRBJ1-5	-	-	CASSPGRHSNQPQHF	TGTGCCAGCAGCCCGGGACGCCATAGCAATCAGCCCCAGCATTTT
TRBV19	TRBJ2-7	-	-	CASSIRYSYEQYF	TGTGCCAGTAGTATAAGGTACTCCTACGAGCAGTACTTC
TRBV7-9	TRBJ2-5	once	-	CASSHTRVLGRETQYF	TGTGCCAGCAGCCATACTAGGGTTTTGGGGCGGGAGACCCAGTACTTC
TRBV28	TRBJ1-2	-	-	CASSLGGSYGYTF	TGTGCCAGCAGTTTAGGGGGGTCCTATGGCTACACCTTC
TRBV7-3	TRBJ2-2	-	-	CASGRGGLTGELFF	TGTGCCAGCGGTAGGGGAGGACTCACCGGGGAGCTGTTTTTT
TRBV4-1	TRBJ2-2	few	-	CASSQDLTGYRDTGELFF	TGCGCCAGCAGCCAAGATCTGACGGGTTACCGGGACACCGGGGAGCTGTTTTTT
TRBV5-4	TRBJ2-7	few	TRBD1	CASSSGQAGREQYF	TGTGCCAGCAGCTCGGGACAGGCCGGACGGGAGCAGTACTTC
TRBV1	TRBJ1-1	-	-	CTSSQVRGLARCRRGGTEAFF	TGCACCAGCAGCCAAGTCAGAGGGTTAGCGAGGTGCCGGAGGGGGGGGACTGAAGCTTTCTTT
TRBV2	TRBJ2-6	-	-	CASSVLVTGANVLTF	TGTGCCAGCAGTGTTTTGGTTACTGGGGCCAACGTCCTGACTTTC
TRBV4-1	TRBJ1-2	few	-	CASSQREQGSYGYTF	TGCGCCAGCAGCCAACGGGAGCAGGGGAGCTATGGCTACACCTTC
TRBV6-5	TRBJ2-7	-	-	CASSYRTLYSYEQYF	TGTGCCAGCAGTTACAGGACTCTGTATTCCTACGAGCAGTACTTC